The 14 T cell receptor beta chains presented below share a single source sample, sequenced in a study of cytomegalovirus exposure and HLA in healthy donors. The PCR made use of 60 Vbeta and 13 Jbeta primers. Some clones are missing from TCRdb's copy, which holds only in-frame ones; the method was immunoSEQ multiplex PCR. The table includes more than 110,000 clones, 60% to 80% detected once. The sequencing input was PBMCs. Receptor source: a male donor in good health and CMV-seronegative.

The chain combines TRBV2 with TRBJ2-3; 10 positions match TRBD1. This CDR3 is 17 amino acids long. The ends lost 3 bases at V and 6 bases at J; junction bases unmatched: 12. Germline CDR1 and CDR2: SNHLY and FYNNEI. The CDR3 loop is CASSETRDRGSGDTQYF. CDR3 DNA sequence: TGTGCCAGCAGTGAGACCCGGGACAGGGGTAGCGGGGATACGCAGTATTTT.

The V and J genes are TRBV15 and TRBJ2-7; D might be TRBD2 (5 bases). Per the germline V gene, CDR1 is LNHNV and CDR2 is YYDKDF (reference sequence). The CDR3 extends over 14 amino acids. V shed 2 bases and J shed 5 bases, with 13 bases lying between them. CDR3 sequence: CATSRSRGGHEQYF. For the CDR3, the DNA is TGTGCCACCAGCAGATCCCGCGGAGGCCACGAGCAGTACTTC.

V is TRBV18 and J is TRBJ2-5; 7 nucleotides line up with TRBD1. The CDR3 spans 13 residues. V shed 9 bases, J shed 2 bases, and the junction held 6 bases outside the gene matches. CDR1 is KGHSH and CDR2 is LQKENI in the germline V gene. CDR3 protein: CASVGTAQETQYF. The DNA of the CDR3 is TGTGCCAGTGTGGGGACAGCTCAAGAGACCCAGTACTTC.

This chain uses TRBV5-4 with TRBJ2-1; 11 bases align to TRBD2. Looked up from germline, CDR1 is SGHNT and CDR2 is YYREEE (reference sequence). Trimming removed 0 bases from V and 6 bases from J; junction bases left unmatched: 2. The CDR3 is made up of 15 amino acids. The CDR3 here is CASSLGLAGFNEQFF. The CDR3 DNA reads TGTGCCAGCAGCTTGGGACTAGCGGGATTCAATGAGCAGTTCTTC. Together with reference TRBV5-4 and TRBJ2-1, the CDR3 gives the full variable domain: ETGVTQSPTHLIKTRGQQVTLRCSSQSGHNTVSWYQQALGQGPQFIFQYYREEENGRGNFPPRFSGLQFPNYSSELNVNALELDDSALYLCASSLGLAGFNEQFFGPGTRLTVL.

This clone was observed a handful of times. The chain employs TRBV2 and TRBJ2-7; TRBD2 might be the D (6 bases). V was clipped by 4 bases and J by 2 bases, with 12 bases between them. In germline, CDR1 is SNHLY, CDR2 FYNNEI. This CDR3 region has 14 residues. CDR3 loop: CASSGNGSPYEQYF. The CDR3 bases are TGTGCCAGCAGTGGGAACGGGAGCCCCTACGAGCAGTACTTC. The full variable domain, completed using reference TRBV2 and TRBJ2-7, is EPEVTQTPSHQVTQMGQEVILRCVPISNHLYFYWYRQILGQKVEFLVSFYNNEISEKSEIFDDQFSVERPDGSNFTLKIRSTKLEDSAMYFCASSGNGSPYEQYFGPGTRLTVT.

The chain links TRBV7-8 to TRBJ2-5, with 8 bases that match TRBD2. Matching the DNA end better, TRBJ2-7 makes the J call doubtful. The CDR3 is 14 amino acids. Germline assignment: CDR1 SGHVS and CDR2 FQNEAQ. The CDR3 reads CASSRAGEPYEQYF. The CDR3 DNA is TGTGCCAGCAGCCGAGCGGGAGAACCCTACGAGCAGTACTTC.

This clone has just a few counts. This rearrangement joins TRBV25-1 to TRBJ2-3, with 7 nucleotides matching TRBD2. In germline, CDR1 is MGHDK, CDR2 SYGVNS. The CDR3 length is 15 residues. With V trimmed by 3 bases and J by 1 base, 4 bases remained unmatched. CDR3 coding DNA: TGTGCCAGCAGTGATCCTACTAGCGGCACAGATACGCAGTATTTT. Translation: CASSDPTSGTDTQYF.

This clone was counted a few times. The chain carries TRBV19 and TRBJ2-7; the D gene is possibly TRBD1 (7 bases). CDR1 and CDR2 (germline): LNHDA, SQIVND (reference sequence). The ends were cut back, 4 bases at V and 6 bases at J, with 19 bases in the middle. This CDR3 comprises 15 residues. The CDR3 spells CASSSGIRQGTEQYF. The CDR3 DNA is TGTGCCAGTAGTAGCGGGATACGACAGGGCACCGAGCAGTACTTC.

This rearrangement joins TRBV5-1 to TRBJ2-3; 9 bases align to TRBD2. The germline gives CDR1 SGHRS, CDR2 YFSETQ. V lost 5 bases and J lost 4; bases outside the gene matches: 8. CDR3 size: 15 residues. The CDR3 protein is CASRPAGGQADTQYF. CDR3 nucleotide sequence: TGCGCCAGCAGGCCCGCGGGGGGGCAGGCAGATACGCAGTATTTT.

The table lists this clone with a count of one. V usage is TRBV4-2 and J usage is TRBJ1-4; D is uncertain. Germline loops: CDR1 LGHNA, CDR2 YNFKEQ. CDR3 length: 13 amino acids. Trimming left V 4 bases short and J 8 bases short, with 11 bases between. CDR3 loop: CASSPTVPEKLFF. The CDR3 nucleotides read TGTGCCAGCAGCCCCACGGTTCCCGAAAAACTGTTTTTT.

The chain is built from TRBV7-8 and TRBJ1-1; D gene uncertain. Germline V gives CDR1 SGHVS, CDR2 FQNEAQ. V was clipped by 1 base and J by 4 bases, with 10 bases between them. CDR3 length: 14 residues. In DNA form, the CDR3 reads TGTGCCAGCAGCTTAGGCGATTTCGGCACTGAAGCTTTCTTT. Residues: CASSLGDFGTEAFF. Using reference TRBV7-8 and TRBJ1-1 for the parts outside the CDR3, the full variable domain is GAGVSQSPRYKVAKRGQDVALRCDPISGHVSLFWYQQALGQGPEFLTYFQNEAQLDKSGLPSDRFFAERPEGSVSTLKIQRTQQEDSAVYLCASSLGDFGTEAFFGQGTRLTVV.

The CDR3 loop is CASSVASGNVYEQYF. Here the CDR3 DNA reads TGTGCCAGCAGCGTAGCTAGCGGTAACGTCTACGAGCAGTACTTC. This sequence joins TRBV9 and TRBJ2-7; TRBD2 matches 7 bases. The J segment lost 3 bases and the V segment lost 0 bases, leaving 6 bases of the junction unmatched. Germline CDR1 and CDR2: SGDLS and YYNGEE. CDR3 length: 15 amino acids. The full variable domain, completed using reference TRBV9 and TRBJ2-7, is DSGVTQTPKHLITATGQRVTLRCSPRSGDLSVYWYQQSLDQGLQFLIQYYNGEERAKGNILERFSAQQFPDLHSELNLSSLELGDSALYFCASSVASGNVYEQYFGPGTRLTVT.

The chain links TRBV5-5 to TRBJ1-1; D is possibly TRBD1 (5 bases). Germline V gene sequence: CDR1 SGHKS, CDR2 YYEKEE (reference sequence). The CDR3 contains 13 residues. V lost 4 bases and J lost 2, with 9 bases in between. The CDR3 protein is CASSTWGNTEAFF. CDR3 sequence (DNA): TGTGCCAGCAGCACGTGGGGCAACACTGAAGCTTTCTTT.

This chain links TRBV6-4 with TRBJ1-2, with 8 bases identical to TRBD1. Germline V gene lookup returns CDR1 MRHNA and CDR2 SNTAGT. The ends lost 3 bases at V and 4 bases at J; junction bases unmatched: 7. This CDR3 is built from 15 residues. CDR3 DNA sequence: TGTGCCAGCAGTGAGACAGGACAGGGTGGCTATGGCTACACCTTC. Translation: CASSETGQGGYGYTF.